Below, one TCR beta chain is given with its context. What it recognizes is unknown. These data belong to a study of yellow fever vaccine responses in identical twins. The CDR3 is 15 amino acids. J gave up 6 bases and V 3 bases, and 9 bases lay outside the gene matches. Germline V gene lookup returns CDR1 SGDLS and CDR2 YYNGEE. TCRdb independently ran MiXCR on the RT-PCR reads; one entry per CDR3 protein. This table has roughly 6,600 distinct CDR3 sequences, about 83% appearing once. Study results and limitations: In identical twins, vaccine T cell responses appeared partly shared and partly individual.

This TCR came from a woman between 18 and 29 years old who received the yellow fever vaccine. The gene calls are TRBV9 and TRBJ2-1, with 7 positions matching TRBD2. Sequencing was performed on T cells from blood (PBMCs), unsorted or a sorted subset (not recorded which), taken before or after yellow fever vaccination (not recorded which). The CDR3 DNA sequence: TGTGCCAGCAGCGCCCCCGGGGGGAAAAGCAATGAGCAGTTCTTC. It specifies CASSAPGGKSNEQFF.